A selection of T cell receptor beta chains follows, all from one sample in a study of T cells in Graves' hyperthyroidism and ophthalmopathy. TCRdb analysed the multiplex PCR reads with MiXCR anew, one entry per CDR3 protein. The data show approximately 380,000 distinct CDR3 sequences, roughly 13% seen once. Specimen: blood. These receptors all stem from a man aged 45 to 65 with Graves' ophthalmopathy. The CDR3 runs from the conserved cysteine through the conserved F or W. Fields, in order: V gene, J gene, CDR3 protein.

>TRBV29-1|TRBJ1-1
CSVDKGAGNTEAFF
>TRBV5-1|TRBJ1-4
CASSPSYGERGRKLFF
>TRBV12-3/TRBV12-4|TRBJ2-5
CASSWGQGETQYF
>TRBV7-9|TRBJ2-7
CASSLPGLAGGPENEQYF
>TRBV2|TRBJ2-3
CASGAAPRSTDTQYF
>TRBV5-1|TRBJ2-7
CASSLRPREQYF
>TRBV6-6|TRBJ1-1
CASSYSGGSTEAFF
>TRBV5-4|TRBJ1-6
CASSLQQGNNSPLHF
>TRBV28|TRBJ2-4
CASSSVLAKNIQYF
>TRBV28|TRBJ1-1
CASSSLHTEAFF
>TRBV7-6|TRBJ1-1
CASSYQTESEAFF
>TRBV29-1|TRBJ2-1
CSVAGTSGAYNEQFF
>TRBV27|TRBJ1-5
CASSVTGESNQPQHF
>TRBV29-1|TRBJ1-4
CSVEGSGEKLFF
>TRBV11-3|TRBJ2-2
CASSLDFGGWNTGELFF
>TRBV25-1|TRBJ2-3
CASSKSGTDSTDTQYF
>TRBV20-1|TRBJ2-5
CSAIGPGKTQYF
>TRBV30|TRBJ2-1
CAWSEASLSYNEQFF
>TRBV6-5|TRBJ1-5
CASSSTGSGQPQHF
>TRBV2|TRBJ2-1
CASTTRTSGRARNEQFF
>TRBV6-1|TRBJ2-7
CASSEWGYEQYF
>TRBV20-1|TRBJ2-1
CSAWGASGSSYNEQFF
>TRBV28|TRBJ1-1
CASSLPGLEAFF
>TRBV24-1|TRBJ1-5
CATSEGRAGNQPQHF
>TRBV29-1|TRBJ2-7
CSVVRRGPPYEQYF
>TRBV7-9|TRBJ2-1
CASSLSPSGTVRTEQFF
>TRBV10-3|TRBJ2-3
CAISEMREWTDTQYF
>TRBV27|TRBJ2-1
CASSVRTMREQFF
>TRBV20-1|TRBJ1-4
CSARVAGTGGRTNEKLFF
>TRBV19|TRBJ1-4
CASSIAVGNEKLFF
>TRBV28|TRBJ2-6
CASREGVAGANVLTF
>TRBV19|TRBJ2-1
CASSIDLTTAGEQFF
>TRBV6-2/TRBV6-3|TRBJ2-3
CASSARQPSDTQYF
>TRBV27|TRBJ2-3
CASNPGAGTSVTDTQYF
>TRBV11-2|TRBJ1-2
CASRPPPPGTGGFGYTF
>TRBV20-1|TRBJ1-2
CSARQGVNGYTF
>TRBV7-9|TRBJ2-5
CASSLLTREETQYF
>TRBV20-1|TRBJ2-5
CSAQGAGRETQYF
>TRBV18|TRBJ2-4
CASSPPPQGVAKNIQYF
>TRBV2|TRBJ2-7
CASSARAASYEQYF
>TRBV20-1|TRBJ1-5
CSARDRTVGSNQPQHF
>TRBV7-3|TRBJ2-3
CASSLRTGGIDTQYF
>TRBV6-1|TRBJ2-7
CASTTGRNYEQYF
>TRBV7-9|TRBJ1-1
CASSPQTGVNTEAFF
>TRBV11-2|TRBJ2-5
CASTLGTSGRLGETQYF
>TRBV30|TRBJ2-2
CASFSRYGELFF
>TRBV10-3|TRBJ2-5
CAISGTGSETQYF
>TRBV5-6|TRBJ1-5
CASSFLGNQPQHF
>TRBV6-1|TRBJ2-7
CAGGLPAYEQYF
>TRBV20-1|TRBJ1-1
CSARGTGFPEALF
>TRBV5-1|TRBJ1-1
CASSSGTGFMNTEAFF
>TRBV11-3|TRBJ2-1
CASQMGVDEQFF
>TRBV27|TRBJ1-2
CASRTEMGQGYGYTF
>TRBV6-1|TRBJ2-5
CASRQGGTQQETQYF
>TRBV13|TRBJ1-4
CASSTNPAPNEKLFF